These 7 T cell receptor beta chains were all obtained from the same sample, sequenced in a study of blood T cell repertoires in COVID-19. Some clones are missing from TCRdb's copy, which holds only in-frame ones; the method was immunoSEQ multiplex PCR. The sample consists of 250,000 to 300,000 clones, 88% of them appearing once. The sample comprised peripheral blood. Receptors originate from a woman aged 25 to 39 with COVID-19, enrolled during active disease.

This clone appeared a single time. The rearrangement links TRBV27 to TRBJ2-3; a weak D match, TRBD1 (6 bases). CDR1 and CDR2 (germline): MNHEY, SMNVEV (reference sequence). CDR3 length: 13 residues. V was trimmed by 7 bases and J by 5 bases, leaving 13 bases between them. The CDR3 nucleotides read TGTGCCAGCATAAGACAGGTGGGAGATACGCAGTATTTT. Translated: CASIRQVGDTQYF.

Comment on this clone: The same CDR3 is also encoded by other DNA sequences in this sample. The chain couples TRBV19 to TRBJ2-1; weak D call: TRBD2 (6 bases). CDR1 is LNHDA, CDR2 SQIVND, per germline (reference sequence). This CDR3 has 15 residues. Trimming cost V 3 bases and J 0 bases, with 9 bases left between them. The CDR3 sequence: CASSISGSSYNEQFF. As DNA, the CDR3 is TGTGCCAGTAGTATTAGCGGCAGCTCCTACAATGAGCAGTTCTTC.

The sample holds one count of this clone. The chain joins TRBV11-3 to TRBJ2-1, with a tentative D call TRBD2 (5 bases). CDR1 SGHNT and CDR2 YENEEA come from the germline V gene. V lost 5 bases, J lost 0 bases, and 5 bases lay in between. The CDR3 runs to 13 residues. The DNA for the CDR3 is TGTGCCAGCAGCCGGGACTCCTACAATGAGCAGTTCTTC. This translates into CASSRDSYNEQFF. The full variable domain, rest sourced from reference TRBV11-3 and TRBJ2-1, is EAGVVQSPRYKIIEKKQPVAFWCNPISGHNTLYWYLQNLGQGPELLIRYENEEAVDDSQLPKDRFSAERLKGVDSTLKIQPAELGDSAVYLCASSRDSYNEQFFGPGTRLTVL.

V is TRBV10-1 and J is TRBJ2-7, with D tentatively TRBD2 (5 bases). Germline CDR1 is WNHNN and CDR2 is SYGVQD (reference sequence). This CDR3 comprises 13 residues. V was trimmed by 3 bases and J by 3 bases, leaving 9 bases between them. CDR3 in amino acids: CASSEGEGYEQYF. As DNA, the CDR3 is TGCGCCAGCAGTGAAGGTGAGGGCTACGAGCAGTACTTC.

The chain has TRBV11-2 and TRBJ1-3, with a possible D match to TRBD1 (5 bases). The CDR3 covers 16 residues. V lost 6 bases to trimming and J lost 5 bases, with 20 bases between them. The germline gives CDR1 SGHAT, CDR2 FQNNGV. The CDR3 DNA is TGTGCCAGCAGTCCTATTAGGGGCGGGATTCGAAACACCATATATTTT. Residues: CASSPIRGGIRNTIYF.

The rearrangement links TRBV6-2 or TRBV6-3 to TRBJ2-7; no clear D. V was pared by 2 bases and J by 3 bases, with 8 bases between. The CDR3 runs to 13 residues. Germline V gives CDR1 MNHEY, CDR2 SVGEGT. The CDR3 nucleotides are TGTGCCAGCAGTTACAACGAGTACTACGAGCAGTACTTC. Amino acids: CASSYNEYYEQYF.

The chain employs TRBV2 and TRBJ2-5; TRBD2 might be the D (6 bases). V was pared by 8 bases and J by 9 bases, with 10 bases between. The CDR3 spans 10 residues. Germline CDR1 and CDR2: SNHLY and FYNNEI. CDR3 loop: CASYSGAQYF. The CDR3 DNA is TGTGCCAGCTACTCGGGGGCCCAGTACTTC.